This paragraph covers one T cell receptor (beta chain) sequence. Its target is not known. This entry is derived from a study of untreated major depressive disorder. Per germline, CDR1 LNHDA and CDR2 SQIVND (reference sequence). This CDR3 contains 16 residues. V lost 4 bases and J lost 5; bases outside the gene matches: 10. Assay: immunoSEQ multiplex PCR; the TCRdb copy retains only in-frame clones and omits some. The table includes 20,000 or so clones, around 87% detected once. Study-level points and caveats: CD4+ T cells from depressed patients used TRBV05-01 (Vbeta 5.1) more often than controls. TRBV25-01 and TRBV02-01 followed the flow pattern without significance.

Controls scored 5 or less on a depressive symptom inventory and never had mood disorders. This chain joins TRBV19 and TRBJ2-7, with 11 nucleotides matching TRBD2. Sample: CD4+ T cells from PBMCs. This receptor was taken from a woman aged 25 to 39 in good health. Here the CDR3 DNA reads TGTGCCAGTAGTACCCCCCGTAGCGGGGGGGCCCACGAGCAGTACTTC. Translated: CASSTPRSGGAHEQYF.